A single TCR beta chain is shown here with its context. The source of the sample is a study of blood T cell repertoires in COVID-19. Profiling relied on immunoSEQ multiplex PCR, and the TCRdb table lists in-frame clones only, not all of them. Of some 120,000 clones in the sample, 80% were seen once. What was sequenced was peripheral blood. The receptor was isolated from a man aged 70 or older with acute or convalescent COVID-19.

Here the CDR3 DNA reads TGTGCCAGCAGCTTAGAATGGGCCCCACAAGAGACCCAGTACTTC. It translates to CASSLEWAPQETQYF. The V and J genes are TRBV7-6 and TRBJ2-5; D is undetermined. V was pared by 1 base and J by 2 bases, with 11 bases between. CDR1 is SGHVS and CDR2 is FNYEAQ in the germline V gene. There are 15 residues in the CDR3.